This is a list of T cell receptor beta chains from one sample in a study of CD8 T cells in ankylosing spondylitis. From the 5' RACE reads, TCRdb called clonotypes with MiXCR, one entry per CDR3 protein. This sample has 200,000 to 300,000 distinct CDR3 sequences, with 20% to 30% found just once. Material for sequencing was blood, either unsorted or a sorted T cell fraction (not recorded which). The receptor set was obtained from a male donor with ankylosing spondylitis or in good health (not recorded which). Each CDR3 is given without its conserved first and last residue. Each record gives: V gene, J gene, CDR3 protein.

V: TRBV12-3/TRBV12-4
J: TRBJ2-3
CDR3: ASLGLAGDTQY

V: TRBV20-1
J: TRBJ2-7
CDR3: SKPGQGHREQY

V: TRBV6-2/TRBV6-3
J: TRBJ1-6
CDR3: ASSSNSGPLYSPLH

V: TRBV20-1
J: TRBJ1-2
CDR3: NRGGFGYT

V: TRBV20-1
J: TRBJ2-2
CDR3: SARGAGGRVFGELF

V: TRBV12-3/TRBV12-4
J: TRBJ2-3
CDR3: ASSFEGTQY

V: TRBV25-1
J: TRBJ2-2
CDR3: ASSGRTGRNTGELF

V: TRBV29-1
J: TRBJ2-3
CDR3: SGYGGATDTQY

V: TRBV20-1
J: TRBJ2-3
CDR3: SAARREGVTTDTQY

V: TRBV18
J: TRBJ2-7
CDR3: ASSQTGEASYEQY

V: TRBV3-1
J: TRBJ2-7
CDR3: ASSRLAGRYEQY

V: TRBV5-1
J: TRBJ2-7
CDR3: ASSLGTGSLLGHEQY

V: TRBV20-1
J: TRBJ2-1
CDR3: SARGPPGEQF

V: TRBV2
J: TRBJ2-1
CDR3: ASSEGSSYNEQF

V: TRBV7-8
J: TRBJ2-3
CDR3: ASSFRLLDTQY

V: TRBV2
J: TRBJ2-3
CDR3: ASSGVGGGGGTDTQY

V: TRBV20-1
J: TRBJ2-1
CDR3: SARVPGQGANEQF

V: TRBV12-3/TRBV12-4
J: TRBJ2-6
CDR3: ASSLAPDSSGANVLT

V: TRBV12-3/TRBV12-4
J: TRBJ1-1
CDR3: ASSLFTEAF

V: TRBV6-1
J: TRBJ1-1
CDR3: ASRLLGLGGEAF

V: TRBV20-1
J: TRBJ1-2
CDR3: SATLQELNYGYT

V: TRBV12-3/TRBV12-4
J: TRBJ2-5
CDR3: ASSLKRRLAGIQETQY

V: TRBV5-1
J: TRBJ2-4
CDR3: ASSNSGGAKNIQY

V: TRBV11-2
J: TRBJ2-4
CDR3: ASSLSQKVIQY

V: TRBV20-1
J: TRBJ2-1
CDR3: SAPASSYNEQF

V: TRBV29-1
J: TRBJ2-1
CDR3: SVRGILSYNEQF

V: TRBV7-8
J: TRBJ2-2
CDR3: ASSLDSYTGELL

V: TRBV20-1
J: TRBJ2-2
CDR3: SARPRGNTGELF

V: TRBV5-1
J: TRBJ1-5
CDR3: ASSLYGESNQPQH

V: TRBV20-1
J: TRBJ2-7
CDR3: SAVRDSYEQY

V: TRBV7-2
J: TRBJ2-5
CDR3: ASSLVGETQY

V: TRBV15
J: TRBJ2-1
CDR3: ATSIPGTGSYNEQF

V: TRBV20-1
J: TRBJ2-3
CDR3: SATPRDRPTDTQY

V: TRBV6-6
J: TRBJ1-3
CDR3: ASSYQGNTIY

V: TRBV14
J: TRBJ2-3
CDR3: ASSQLASRTDTQY

V: TRBV28
J: TRBJ2-2
CDR3: ASSSPSQGGTGELF

V: TRBV5-1
J: TRBJ2-5
CDR3: ASSLGQQQETQY

V: TRBV29-1
J: TRBJ1-4
CDR3: SVIAGEEKLF

V: TRBV20-1
J: TRBJ2-7
CDR3: SAREKRWGLAMGNEQY

V: TRBV6-1
J: TRBJ2-7
CDR3: ASSEEGPTYEQY

V: TRBV10-3
J: TRBJ2-2
CDR3: AISEGTTYTGELF

V: TRBV27
J: TRBJ2-7
CDR3: ASSLAGAIEQY

V: TRBV2
J: TRBJ2-7
CDR3: ASRARDRGSEQY

V: TRBV27
J: TRBJ2-1
CDR3: ASSWTRGYNEQF

V: TRBV20-1
J: TRBJ2-3
CDR3: SARDVGGHADTQY

V: TRBV9
J: TRBJ2-1
CDR3: ASSVEAGGSYNEQF

V: TRBV20-1
J: TRBJ2-3
CDR3: SAGLAGGFQDTQY

V: TRBV29-1
J: TRBJ1-2
CDR3: SVAGLGGYT

V: TRBV29-1
J: TRBJ2-5
CDR3: SGWGGATQETQY

V: TRBV5-1
J: TRBJ2-7
CDR3: ASSRGGAGSYEQY

V: TRBV12-3/TRBV12-4
J: TRBJ1-2
CDR3: ASSLAQEEEGYT

V: TRBV7-2
J: TRBJ2-7
CDR3: ASSTGLASYEQY

V: TRBV20-1
J: TRBJ2-7
CDR3: SANGLGVESYEQY

V: TRBV11-2
J: TRBJ2-1
CDR3: ASSLRAGYNEQF